This T cell receptor (beta chain) was documented in a study of T cells in Graves' hyperthyroidism and ophthalmopathy. General study points: Most clonotypes expanded in the thyroid (above 0.001) were also present in blood.

Amplification yielded TCR beta CDR3 regions, with RNA transcripts as the source. First-round RT-PCR of the TCR CDR3 relied on the HTBI primer set. Via MiXCR, TCRdb re-called the multiplex PCR reads, giving one row per CDR3 protein. The sample gives 500,000 to 800,000 distinct CDR3 sequences, about 45% of which show up once; approximately 7.2% is in the top ten. Regarding this clonotype: What it binds is unknown. Its ends do not fully match the called genes, so a read error is possible.

Exclusion of a patient resulted from uncontrolled infection, other autoimmune disease, pregnancy or lactation. Orbital computed tomography and thyroid ultrasound, together with serum TRAb and thyroxine and clinical symptoms, were used for diagnoses. This CDR3 contains 13 residues. From germline, CDR1 is SGHTA and CDR2 FQGTGA. This sequence joins TRBV7-3 and TRBJ1-1; no definite D call. The sequence came from an adult man with Graves' disease, either hyperthyroidism or ophthalmopathy (not recorded which). The sample comprised peripheral blood or thyroid tissue (not recorded which). CDR3 amino acids: CASSLWANTEVFF. CDR3 nucleotide sequence: TGTGCCAGCAGCTTATGGGCGAACACTGAAGTTTTCTTT.